This TCR beta chain derives from a study of T cells and Merkel cell carcinoma outcomes. General study points: Merkel cell carcinoma outcomes were reportedly predicted by repertoire and T-cell density.

Turning to this clone: The antigen is unknown.

Germline V gives CDR1 MNHEY, CDR2 SVGAGI. The ends were cut back, 6 bases at V and 0 bases at J, with 9 bases in the middle. This CDR3 region has 13 residues. The repertoire was sequenced with immunoSEQ multiplex PCR; TCRdb's copy has only in-frame clones and lacks some. The sample carries about 1,900 clones, about 94% recorded once. This clonotype was obtained from a human donor with Merkel cell carcinoma. The gene calls are TRBV6-5 and TRBJ2-7; TRBD1 is a possible D gene (5 bases). Sequenced sample: tumor tissue from Merkel cell carcinoma. The DNA for the CDR3 is TGTGCCAGCAGGGACATAAGCTCCTACGAGCAGTACTTC. Translating gives CASRDISSYEQYF.